Presented here are 15 T cell receptor beta chains from one specimen sequenced in a study of CD8+ T cells in alopecia areata. Treatment described: oral pan-JAK inhibitor, 5-10 mg twice daily. Sequencing relied on a cDNA template that was reverse transcribed from extracted RNA. Data came from immunoSEQ multiplex PCR; TCRdb stores just in-frame clones and leaves some out. Seen here are about 220,000 clones, under 60% observed once, and the top ten hold roughly 1.5%. Specimen: CD4+ T cells sorted from blood, collected at week 4, from a patient treated with tofacitinib. These receptors were taken from a human donor with alopecia areata.

A single count supports this clone. The rearrangement links TRBV9 to TRBJ1-1, with 10 positions matching TRBD1. Germline CDR1 SGDLS, CDR2 YYNGEE. The V and J ends lost 4 bases and 4 bases, in that order; junction bases with no gene match: 7. The CDR3 runs to 15 residues. CDR3 sequence: CASSPTGGSGTEAFF. Written as DNA, the CDR3 is TGTGCCAGCAGCCCGACAGGGGGCTCTGGCACTGAAGCTTTCTTT.

This chain uses TRBV30 with TRBJ1-2, with unresolved D. CDR1 is GTSNPN, CDR2 SVGIG, per germline (reference sequence). Trimming cost V 3 bases and J 8 bases, with 13 bases left between them. The CDR3 runs 12 residues. The chain's CDR3 is CAWSAVGGGYTF. The DNA of the CDR3 is TGTGCCTGGAGCGCGGTGGGAGGCGGCTACACCTTC.

The genes are TRBV6-1 and TRBJ2-2; D remains ambiguous. Trimming removed 4 bases from V and 6 bases from J, with 9 bases in between. Per germline, CDR1 MNHNS and CDR2 SASEGT. The CDR3 loop spans 13 amino acids. The CDR3 region is CASSVSEAGELFF. In DNA form, the CDR3 reads TGTGCCAGCAGTGTAAGCGAAGCCGGGGAGCTGTTTTTT.

The chain uses TRBV29-1 and TRBJ1-2, with 7 bases identical to TRBD1. The ends lost 7 bases at V and 8 bases at J; junction bases unmatched: 10. The CDR3 totals 12 residues. Germline loops: CDR1 SQVTM, CDR2 ANQGSEA. The CDR3 is CSALPQGKGYTF. Here the CDR3 DNA reads TGCAGCGCCTTACCACAGGGGAAGGGCTACACCTTC.

This clone was detected once. This chain joins TRBV20-1 and TRBJ1-2; D possibly corresponds to TRBD1 (5 bases). The CDR3 consists of 11 residues. Germline V gene lookup returns CDR1 DFQATT and CDR2 SNEGSKA (reference sequence). V was shortened by 3 bases and J by 4 bases, with 6 bases between the two germline ends. The CDR3 sequence is CSARQGYGYTF. In DNA form, the CDR3 reads TGCAGTGCTAGGCAGGGCTATGGCTACACCTTC.

The chain links TRBV19 to TRBJ1-2; D is perhaps TRBD1 (6 bases). Looked up from germline, CDR1 is LNHDA and CDR2 is SQIVND (reference sequence). The germline V and J ends were trimmed by 9 bases and 10 bases, with 15 bases remaining between them. The CDR3 covers 11 residues. The CDR3 DNA follows: TGTGCCAGCATACAGGGTCCTTCCTACACCTTC. Its protein is CASIQGPSYTF.

The chain carries TRBV5-1 and TRBJ1-1, with D perhaps matching TRBD1 (6 bases). Trimming removed 6 bases at V and 1 base at J, with 13 bases between. This CDR3 is built from 14 residues. Germline CDR1 is SGHRS and CDR2 is YFSETQ. CDR3: CASTLGAANTEAFF. The DNA for the CDR3 is TGCGCCAGCACCCTGGGGGCGGCGAACACTGAAGCTTTCTTT.

The chain joins TRBV7-2 to TRBJ2-1, with TRBD2 matching over 12 bases. V was clipped by 0 bases and J by 6 bases; unmatched bases: 3. Germline CDR1 reads SGHTA; CDR2 reads FQGNSA. CDR3 size: 16 residues. The CDR3 nucleotides are TGTGCCAGCAGCTTAGCCCCTAGCGGGGGGGTCAATGAGCAGTTCTTC. Protein: CASSLAPSGGVNEQFF. The whole variable domain, remainder taken from reference TRBV7-2 and TRBJ2-1, is GAGVSQSPSNKVTEKGKDVELRCDPISGHTALYWYRQSLGQGLEFLIYFQGNSAPDKSGLPSDRFSAERTGGSVSTLTIQRTQQEDSAVYLCASSLAPSGGVNEQFFGPGTRLTVL.

This clone occurred once. The chain recombines TRBV5-1 with TRBJ2-5; TRBD1 might be the D (6 bases). Germline V lookup: CDR1 SGHRS, CDR2 YFSETQ. The CDR3 sequence is 12 residues long. V shed 3 bases and J shed 4 bases, with 7 bases lying between them. The CDR3 sequence: CASSSQGETQYF. The CDR3 DNA reads TGCGCCAGCAGCTCACAGGGAGAGACCCAGTACTTC.

The chain couples TRBV29-1 to TRBJ1-2; D is possibly TRBD1 (6 bases). The germline gives CDR1 SQVTM, CDR2 ANQGSEA. The V end lost 3 bases, the J end lost 4 bases, and 9 bases lay between the germline ends. The CDR3 runs 12 residues. The CDR3 here is CSVEGAGYGYTF. CDR3 nucleotide sequence: TGCAGCGTTGAGGGGGCAGGCTATGGCTACACCTTC.

On this clone itself: Other DNA variants within this sample encode the same CDR3. The J gene is TRBJ2-3, the V gene TRBV19; 8 bases align to TRBD1. The CDR3 contains 14 residues. V was pared by 3 bases and J by 4 bases, with 3 bases of the junction left unmatched. Germline loops: CDR1 LNHDA, CDR2 SQIVND (reference sequence). The CDR3 protein is CASSINRGADTQYF. The CDR3 bases are TGTGCCAGTAGTATCAACAGGGGGGCAGATACGCAGTATTTT. The variable domain in full, completed from reference TRBV19 and TRBJ2-3, reads DGGITQSPKYLFRKEGQNVTLSCEQNLNHDAMYWYRQDPGQGLRLIYYSQIVNDFQKGDIAEGYSVSREKKESFPLTVTSAQKNPTAFYLCASSINRGADTQYFGPGTRLTVL.

This clone was counted between two and nine times. The rearrangement links TRBV28 to TRBJ1-6, with D hard to call. The germline V gene has CDR1 MDHEN and CDR2 SYDVKM. Trimming pared 7 bases from V and 7 bases from J, leaving 11 bases between. The CDR3 consists of 13 residues. In nucleotides, the CDR3 is TGTGCCAGCATCAAGAGGGTGAATTCACCCCTCCACTTT. It specifies CASIKRVNSPLHF.

This chain connects TRBV23-1 to TRBJ2-6; tentatively, D is TRBD2 (5 bases). TRBV23-1 is an ORF, with its function uncertain. The CDR3 runs to 14 residues. Trimming shortened V by 11 bases and J by 2 bases, and 13 bases separated the two germline ends. The CDR3 DNA follows: TGCGCCCCTCAGCGGATTACTGGGGCCAACGTCCTGACTTTC. It yields the protein CAPQRITGANVLTF.

This clone has only a few counts. V usage is TRBV14 and J usage is TRBJ2-3; weak D call: TRBD2 (7 bases). The germline V and J ends were trimmed by 1 base and 7 bases, with 12 bases remaining between them. The CDR3 is made up of 14 amino acids. Germline V gives CDR1 SGHDN, CDR2 FVKESK. This CDR3 is CASSQVGGGHTQYF. CDR3 sequence (DNA): TGTGCCAGCAGCCAAGTGGGCGGGGGCCATACGCAGTATTTT.

This clone was found many times. The gene calls are TRBV11-3 and TRBJ2-1; TRBD2 aligns across 11 bases. The CDR3 covers 16 residues. Germline loops: CDR1 SGHNT, CDR2 YENEEA. Trimming cost V 4 bases and J 4 bases; bases outside gene matches: 6. The CDR3 loop is CASSSNSGGGYNEQFF. Here the CDR3 DNA reads TGTGCCAGCAGCTCTAATAGCGGGGGGGGTTACAATGAGCAGTTCTTC.